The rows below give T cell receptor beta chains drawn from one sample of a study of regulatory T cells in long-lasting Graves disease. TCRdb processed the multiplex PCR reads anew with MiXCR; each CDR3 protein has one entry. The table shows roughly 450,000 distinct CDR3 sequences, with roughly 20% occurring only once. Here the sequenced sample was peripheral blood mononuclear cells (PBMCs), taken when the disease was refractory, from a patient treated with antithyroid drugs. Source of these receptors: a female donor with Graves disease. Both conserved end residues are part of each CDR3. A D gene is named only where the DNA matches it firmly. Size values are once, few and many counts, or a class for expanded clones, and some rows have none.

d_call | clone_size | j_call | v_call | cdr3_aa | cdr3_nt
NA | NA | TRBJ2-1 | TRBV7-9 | CASSLGLPDEQFF | TGTGCCAGCAGCTTAGGACTCCCCGATGAGCAGTTCTTC
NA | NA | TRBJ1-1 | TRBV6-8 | CASTDPSGTKAFF | TGTGCCAGCACAGACCCCTCCGGGACGAAAGCTTTCTTT
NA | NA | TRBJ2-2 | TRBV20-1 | CSAAMGELFF | TGCAGTGCGGCCATGGGGGAGCTGTTTTTT
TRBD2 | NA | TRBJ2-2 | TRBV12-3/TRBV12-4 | CASSLVSGRGNGELFF | TGTGCCAGCAGTTTAGTGAGCGGGAGGGGGAACGGGGAGCTGTTTTTT
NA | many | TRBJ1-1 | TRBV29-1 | CSVVTGNTEAFF | TGCAGCGTAGTGACAGGGAACACTGAAGCTTTCTTT
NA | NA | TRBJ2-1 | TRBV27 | CASSPLGGTYNGQFF | TGTGCTAGCAGTCCACTCGGCGGCACCTACAATGGGCAGTTCTTC
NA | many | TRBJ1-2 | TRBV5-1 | CASSLAGDGYTF | TGTGCCAGCAGCTTAGCGGGGGATGGCTACACCTTC
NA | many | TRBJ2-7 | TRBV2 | CASSEFGGSYEQYF | TGTGCCAGCAGTGAGTTTGGTGGATCCTACGAGCAGTACTTC
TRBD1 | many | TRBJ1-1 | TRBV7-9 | CASSLGQLNTEAFF | TGTGCCAGCAGCTTGGGACAGCTGAACACTGAAGCTTTCTTT
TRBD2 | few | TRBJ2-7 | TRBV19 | CASSPAGASYEQYF | TGTGCCAGTAGTCCAGCGGGAGCGTCCTACGAGCAGTACTTC
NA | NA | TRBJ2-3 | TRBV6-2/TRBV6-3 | CASSYSRLVPDPGMTDTQYF | TGTGCCAGCAGTTACTCGAGGCTAGTCCCCGATCCGGGTATGACAGATACGCAGTATTTT
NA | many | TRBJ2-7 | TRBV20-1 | CSALIRTDSYEQYF | TGCAGTGCGCTAATAAGGACAGATTCCTACGAGCAGTACTTC
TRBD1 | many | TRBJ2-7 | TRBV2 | CASEMTGGIGEQYF | TGTGCCAGCGAAATGACAGGGGGTATAGGCGAGCAGTACTTC
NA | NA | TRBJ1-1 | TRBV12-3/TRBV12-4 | CATRQTDTEAFF | TGTGCCACCCGCCAGACAGACACTGAAGCTTTCTTT
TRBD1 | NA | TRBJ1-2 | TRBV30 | CAWSPTGGTYGYTF | TGTGCCTGGAGTCCCACAGGGGGCACCTATGGCTACACCTTC
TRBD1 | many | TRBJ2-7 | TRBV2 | CASRTTGKAYEQYF | TGTGCCAGCAGGACGACAGGGAAAGCCTACGAGCAGTACTTC
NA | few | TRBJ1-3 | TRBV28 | CASSPETSGNTIYF | TGTGCCAGCAGTCCCGAGACTTCTGGAAACACCATATATTTT
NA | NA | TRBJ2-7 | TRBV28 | CASSLLQKSGQYF | TGTGCCAGCAGTTTATTGCAGAAATCAGGGCAGTACTTC
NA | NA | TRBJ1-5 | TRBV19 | CASTPKPGAEQPQHF | TGTGCCAGTACCCCTAAACCAGGGGCCGAGCAGCCCCAGCATTTT
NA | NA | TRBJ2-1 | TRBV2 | CASNRQASSYNEQFF | TGTGCCAGCAATCGACAGGCAAGCTCCTACAATGAGCAGTTCTTC
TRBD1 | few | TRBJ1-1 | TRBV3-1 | CASSHPQTGANTEAFF | TGTGCCAGCAGCCACCCTCAGACAGGGGCGAACACTGAAGCTTTCTTT
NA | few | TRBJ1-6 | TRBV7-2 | CASSVTPSYNSPLHF | TGTGCCAGCAGCGTGACACCGAGCTATAATTCACCCCTCCACTTT
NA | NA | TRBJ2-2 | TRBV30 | CACGLFTGELFF | TGTGCCTGTGGACTTTTCACCGGGGAGCTGTTTTTT
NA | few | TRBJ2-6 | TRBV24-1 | CATSASDSYSGANVLTF | TGTGCCACCAGTGCCTCGGACAGTTACTCTGGGGCCAACGTCCTGACTTTC
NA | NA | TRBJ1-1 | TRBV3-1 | CASSRDTGQNTEAFF | TGTGCCAGCAGCCGGGACACGGGACAGAACACTGAAGCTTTCTTT
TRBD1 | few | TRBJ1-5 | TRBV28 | CASSSTGGLSNQPQHF | TGTGCCAGCAGTAGTACAGGGGGCTTATCCAATCAGCCCCAGCATTTT
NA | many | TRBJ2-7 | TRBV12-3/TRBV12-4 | CASSLGVLGQYF | TGTGCCAGCAGTTTGGGTGTACTCGGGCAGTACTTC
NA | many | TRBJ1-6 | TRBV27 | CASRLRAGNSPLHF | TGTGCCAGCAGGCTACGGGCAGGGAATTCACCCCTCCACTTT
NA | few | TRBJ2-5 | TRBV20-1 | CSARGGASGKETQYF | TGCAGTGCTAGAGGAGGGGCTTCTGGGAAAGAGACCCAGTACTTC
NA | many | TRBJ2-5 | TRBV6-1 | CASSPRGGADQETQYF | TGTGCCAGCAGCCCCCGAGGGGGAGCGGACCAAGAGACCCAGTACTTC
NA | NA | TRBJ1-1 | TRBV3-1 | CASSQRQSLNTEAFF | TGTGCCAGCAGCCAGAGACAGTCTTTGAACACTGAAGCTTTCTTT
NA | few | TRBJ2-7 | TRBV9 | CASSFRGSEYYEQYF | TGTGCCAGCAGCTTTAGGGGTTCCGAATACTACGAGCAGTACTTC
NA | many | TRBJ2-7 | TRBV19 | CASSIGPNGYEQYF | TGTGCCAGTAGTATAGGCCCCAACGGATACGAGCAGTACTTC
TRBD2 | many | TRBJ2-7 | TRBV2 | CASSGPGGSHEQYF | TGTGCCAGCAGCGGGCCGGGAGGGTCCCACGAGCAGTACTTC
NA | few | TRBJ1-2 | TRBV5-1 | CASSRGQSEGYTF | TGCGCCAGCAGCCGTGGACAGTCGGAAGGCTACACCTTC
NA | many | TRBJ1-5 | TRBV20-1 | CSARDRRNSNQPQHF | TGCAGTGCTAGAGATAGGCGAAATAGCAATCAGCCCCAGCATTTT
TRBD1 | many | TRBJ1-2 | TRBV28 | CASRGTGGDFYGYTF | TGTGCCAGCCGAGGGACAGGGGGTGACTTCTATGGCTACACCTTC
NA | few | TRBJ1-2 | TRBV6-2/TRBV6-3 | CASSWVATSEPSNYGYTF | TGTGCCAGCAGTTGGGTAGCCACCAGCGAACCATCTAACTATGGCTACACCTTC